This T cell receptor beta chain was recorded in a study of T cells in Graves' hyperthyroidism and ophthalmopathy. Germline-derived CDR1 and CDR2 are DFQATT and SNEGSKA (reference sequence). V was shortened by 4 bases and J by 2 bases, with 17 bases between the two germline ends. The CDR3 has 15 residues. It was RNA transcripts that yielded the amplified TCR beta CDR3 regions. The TCR CDR3 was amplified in a first-round RT-PCR using the HTBI primer set. TCRdb reprocessed the multiplex PCR reads via MiXCR and lists one record per CDR3 protein. The repertoire has hundreds of thousands of distinct CDR3 sequences, approximately 13% of them found once; the top ten carry 20% to 25%.

The chain employs TRBV20-1 and TRBJ1-1; the D gene is possibly TRBD1 (6 bases). This receptor was obtained from a woman in her 30s with Graves' hyperthyroidism. The source material was blood. In nucleotides, the CDR3 is TGCAGTGCTAAAATAAGGGGGGCGCGAAACACTGAAGCTTTCTTT. Translation: CSAKIRGARNTEAFF.